This T cell receptor beta chain is drawn from a study of cytomegalovirus exposure and HLA in healthy donors. Broader study findings: DRB1 had the most TCR associations and HLA-C the fewest, a later analysis found, with rates varying by HLA locus.

The study ran its PCR with 60 Vbeta and 13 Jbeta primers. Generated by immunoSEQ multiplex PCR, the TCRdb table keeps only in-frame clones and is missing some. Of around 200,000 clones in the sample, approximately 80% were seen once. Concerning this clone itself: Its antigen remains unidentified.

CDR1 and CDR2 from the germline V gene are SGHNT and YYREEE (reference sequence). The ends were cut back, 1 base at V and 4 bases at J, with 11 bases in the middle. CDR3 size: 14 residues. V usage is TRBV5-4 and J usage is TRBJ2-5, with D hard to call. Sequenced input: PBMCs. This clonotype was obtained from a woman in her forties or fifties in good health and CMV-seropositive. In nucleotides, the CDR3 is TGTGCCAGCAGCTTGCTAGGAGTCCGAGAGACCCAGTACTTC. Its protein is CASSLLGVRETQYF. The whole variable domain, filled in from reference TRBV5-4 and TRBJ2-5, reads ETGVTQSPTHLIKTRGQQVTLRCSSQSGHNTVSWYQQALGQGPQFIFQYYREEENGRGNFPPRFSGLQFPNYSSELNVNALELDDSALYLCASSLLGVRETQYFGPGTRLLVL.